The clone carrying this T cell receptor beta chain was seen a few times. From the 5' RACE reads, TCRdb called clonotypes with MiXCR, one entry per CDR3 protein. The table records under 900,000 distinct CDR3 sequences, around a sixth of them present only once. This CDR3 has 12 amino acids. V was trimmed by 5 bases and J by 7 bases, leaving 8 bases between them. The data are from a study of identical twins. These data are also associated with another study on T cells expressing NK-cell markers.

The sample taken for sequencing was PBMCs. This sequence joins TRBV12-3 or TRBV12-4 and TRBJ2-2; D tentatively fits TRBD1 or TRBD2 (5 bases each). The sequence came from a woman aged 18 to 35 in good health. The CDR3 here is CASSRDLGELFF. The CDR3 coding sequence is TGTGCCAGCAGTCGGGACCTCGGGGAGCTGTTTTTT.